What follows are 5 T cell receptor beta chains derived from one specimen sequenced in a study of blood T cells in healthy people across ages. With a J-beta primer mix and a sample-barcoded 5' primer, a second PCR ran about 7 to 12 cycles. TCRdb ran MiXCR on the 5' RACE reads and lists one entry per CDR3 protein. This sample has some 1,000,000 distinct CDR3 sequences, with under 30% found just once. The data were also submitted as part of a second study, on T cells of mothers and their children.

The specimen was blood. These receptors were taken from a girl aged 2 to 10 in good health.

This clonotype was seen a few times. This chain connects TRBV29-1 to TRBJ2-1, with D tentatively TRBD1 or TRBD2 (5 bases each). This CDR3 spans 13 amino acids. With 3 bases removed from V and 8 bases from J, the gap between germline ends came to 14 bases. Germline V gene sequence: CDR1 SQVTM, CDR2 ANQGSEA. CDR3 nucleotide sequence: TGCAGCGTTGAGCCTACTCGGGGCCATGAGCAGTTCTTC. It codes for CSVEPTRGHEQFF.

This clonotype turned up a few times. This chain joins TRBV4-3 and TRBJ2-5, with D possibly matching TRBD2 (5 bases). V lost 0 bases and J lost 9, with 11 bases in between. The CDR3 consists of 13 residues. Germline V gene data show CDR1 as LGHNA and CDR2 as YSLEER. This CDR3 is CASSQDLFGAQYF. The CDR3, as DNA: TGCGCCAGCAGCCAAGATTTGTTCGGGGCCCAGTACTTC.

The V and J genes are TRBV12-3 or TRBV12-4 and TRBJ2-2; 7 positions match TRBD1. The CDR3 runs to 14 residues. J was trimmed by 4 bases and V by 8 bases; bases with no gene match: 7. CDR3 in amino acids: CASGYRGSTGELFF. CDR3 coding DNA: TGTGCCAGCGGGTACAGGGGAAGCACCGGGGAGCTGTTTTTT.

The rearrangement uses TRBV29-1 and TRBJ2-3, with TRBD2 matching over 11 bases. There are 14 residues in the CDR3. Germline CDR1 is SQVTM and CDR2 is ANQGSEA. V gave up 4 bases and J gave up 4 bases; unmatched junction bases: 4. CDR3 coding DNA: TGCAGCGTTGTGTCTAGCGGGGGGCCAGATACGCAGTATTTT. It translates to CSVVSSGGPDTQYF.

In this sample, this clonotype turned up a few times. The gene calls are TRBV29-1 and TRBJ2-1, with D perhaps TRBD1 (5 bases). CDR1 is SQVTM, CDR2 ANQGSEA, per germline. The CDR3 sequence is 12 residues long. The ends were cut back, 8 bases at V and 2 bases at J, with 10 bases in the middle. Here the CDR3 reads CSSAGTYNEQFF. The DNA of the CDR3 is TGCAGCTCGGCAGGGACCTACAATGAGCAGTTCTTC.